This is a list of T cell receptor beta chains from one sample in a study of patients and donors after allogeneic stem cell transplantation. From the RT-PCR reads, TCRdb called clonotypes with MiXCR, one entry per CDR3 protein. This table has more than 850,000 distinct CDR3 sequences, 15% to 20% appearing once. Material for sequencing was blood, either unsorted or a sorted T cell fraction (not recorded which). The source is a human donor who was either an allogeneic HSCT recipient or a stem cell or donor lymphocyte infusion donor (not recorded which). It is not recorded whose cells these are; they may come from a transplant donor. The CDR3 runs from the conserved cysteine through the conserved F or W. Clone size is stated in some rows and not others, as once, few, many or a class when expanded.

CAWSDNRGAYTF TRBJ1-2 TRBV30 few
CASSVGLAATNEQFF TRBJ2-1 TRBV9 .
CAISGQGASSYEQYF TRBJ2-7 TRBV10-3 few
CASSRSGQGRGGYTF TRBJ1-2 TRBV6-1 few
CASSPTKKATAGYTF TRBJ1-2 TRBV3-1 many
CASSLSQGGETQYF TRBJ2-5 TRBV27 .
CAISDQVQNQPQHF TRBJ1-5 TRBV10-3 few
CASSRDPPPEQYF TRBJ2-7 TRBV12-3/TRBV12-4 .
CASSSTGTSQGELFF TRBJ2-2 TRBV5-1 few
CSVERGKAEAFF TRBJ1-1 TRBV29-1 .
CASSYGWETQYF TRBJ2-5 TRBV6-2/TRBV6-3 few
CATSDPGQTTGELFF TRBJ2-2 TRBV24-1 .
CAISESGVSYNEQFF TRBJ2-1 TRBV10-3 few
CASSYHRLDVKGETQYF TRBJ2-5 TRBV6-5 .
CASSFTGLAGGLYNEQFF TRBJ2-1 TRBV27 .
CASSTEESYEQYF TRBJ2-7 TRBV2 many
CASTEASGGSYNEQFF TRBJ2-1 TRBV6-1 .
CSATPPVESYEQYF TRBJ2-7 TRBV20-1 .
CAISEPRGGQLAKNIQYF TRBJ2-4 TRBV10-3 .
CASSPGLAGDTDTQYF TRBJ2-3 TRBV18 few
CASSPPDSVNTEAFF TRBJ1-1 TRBV18 .
CASSPRQAPPYGYTF TRBJ1-2 TRBV6-1 few
CSAPNRDRVYTGELFF TRBJ2-2 TRBV20-1 .
CASSPTGSSYEQYF TRBJ2-7 TRBV6-2/TRBV6-3 .
CASSSRTSGGIEQYF TRBJ2-7 TRBV5-5 .
CASSQEGQGVRVGDEKLFF TRBJ1-4 TRBV4-3 few
CASSFAGGASEQYF TRBJ2-7 TRBV7-9 few
CASRQPGQGDTEAFF TRBJ1-1 TRBV5-6 few
CASRYTRTGGSYEQYF TRBJ2-7 TRBV2 .
CASSQDSGSGDEQFF TRBJ2-1 TRBV4-2 .
CASSTRQLETQYF TRBJ2-5 TRBV19 .
CASSLVQGSGTYEQYF TRBJ2-7 TRBV5-1 .
CASSFLLRDRGLHEQYF TRBJ2-7 TRBV12-3/TRBV12-4 few
CASSREGASYNEQFF TRBJ2-1 TRBV5-4 few
CATSDGGRGVADTQYF TRBJ2-3 TRBV24-1 .
CASSTGTGNSPLHF TRBJ1-6 TRBV12-3/TRBV12-4 many
CASSLYSGLTDTQYF TRBJ2-3 TRBV5-6 .
CASLNYLTDTQYF TRBJ2-3 TRBV27 .
CASSPYRRQLYGYTF TRBJ1-2 TRBV6-1 .
CASSLAPGLAGSGYNEQFF TRBJ2-1 TRBV5-1 .
CASSYREVGSSYNEQFF TRBJ2-1 TRBV6-5 .
CASSPGLEGDTQYF TRBJ2-3 TRBV12-3/TRBV12-4 .
CAWSAGPGGGYTF TRBJ1-2 TRBV30 .
CAWNVLTGAAGELFF TRBJ2-2 TRBV30 few
CASSDGTRGATQYF TRBJ2-3 TRBV5-6 .
CASSWRQVNQETQYF TRBJ2-5 TRBV5-6 .
CASSLKPAGGPYNEQFF TRBJ2-1 TRBV7-9 .
CASTLGGGAEAFF TRBJ1-1 TRBV12-3/TRBV12-4 many
CASSDQTGLGGYTF TRBJ1-2 TRBV6-4 .
CASSLNPGNTIYF TRBJ1-3 TRBV5-1 .
CASSSRARAQYF TRBJ2-5 TRBV12-3/TRBV12-4 .
CSVKGFDGNTIYF TRBJ1-3 TRBV20-1 .
CASSLLQGALLNYGYTF TRBJ1-2 TRBV5-6 .
CASTTLPGHLLLSNYGYTF TRBJ1-2 TRBV12-3/TRBV12-4 many
CASGFKGTQYF TRBJ2-3 TRBV12-3/TRBV12-4 many
CASSQLTDRAKNIQYF TRBJ2-4 TRBV27 .
CSVSGQTYEQYF TRBJ2-7 TRBV29-1 .
CASSSVLGTEAFF TRBJ1-1 TRBV7-3 .
CASTAGTTYNEQFF TRBJ2-1 TRBV28 few
CSASSGQGRIGEKLFF TRBJ1-4 TRBV20-1 few